This T cell receptor beta chain was sequenced during a study of PD-1 blockade in classical Hodgkin lymphoma. Time point defined: cycle 4 day 1 (C4D1), after five to seven weeks of nivolumab. With no exception, relapse followed autologous stem cell transplantation in all patients, and brentuximab vedotin exposure varied. Best responses fell into complete response, partial response or progressive disease. This CDR3 has 16 residues. Per the germline V gene, CDR1 is MDHEN and CDR2 is SYDVKM. Trimming removed 5 bases from V and 0 bases from J, with 17 bases in between. Profiling relied on immunoSEQ multiplex PCR, and the TCRdb table lists in-frame clones only, not all of them. The sample comprises several thousand clones, over 80% of which are singletons, and 25% to 35% rests with the top ten.

The TCR originated in a human donor with classical Hodgkin lymphoma. V and J are TRBV28 and TRBJ2-7, with D possibly being TRBD1 or TRBD2 (6 bases each). The specimen comprised peripheral blood mononuclear cells (PBMCs), sampled before the fourth cycle of nivolumab. As DNA, the CDR3 is TGTGCCAGCAGTCGCCGGCCGGGGGCGAGCTCCTACGAGCAGTACTTC. Its translation is CASSRRPGASSYEQYF.